These 24 T cell receptor beta chains originate from one sample sequenced in a study of OX40 agonist ivuxolimab in advanced cancers. The library was produced with the immunoSEQ multiplex PCR assay. TCRdb took this table from immuneACCESS and kept in-frame rearrangements with V and J called. Such tables lack part of the clones; where checked against another copy, unresolved V genes explain under half of the gap, and the rest is unexplained. The sample profile shows under 60,000 clones; 80% to 85% of them were found once. The ten largest clones capture 3% to 4% of the sample. The sample here was CD4+ or CD8+ T cells sorted from blood, taken in a trial of the OX40 agonist ivuxolimab. The receptors shown here come from an adult with an advanced solid tumor such as melanoma, head and neck, liver or kidney cancer.

This chain links TRBV28 with TRBJ2-1; 12 nucleotides line up with TRBD2. Germline V CDR1 and CDR2: MDHEN, SYDVKM. The CDR3 loop spans 15 amino acids. J lost 5 bases, V lost 5 bases, and 4 bases had no gene match. CDR3 coding DNA: TGTGCCAGCAGTAACGGACTAGCGGGGAACAATGAGCAGTTCTTC. Translating it yields CASSNGLAGNNEQFF.

V usage is TRBV2 and J usage is TRBJ1-1, with D unclear. CDR3 length equals 15 residues. The germline gives CDR1 SNHLY, CDR2 FYNNEI. Trimming removed 0 bases from V and 4 bases from J, with 12 bases in between. The CDR3 coding sequence is TGTGCCAGCAGTGAAGCGCCTTCAGGCCGCACTGAAGCTTTCTTT. This encodes CASSEAPSGRTEAFF.

This chain links TRBV7-3 with TRBJ1-1; TRBD1 matches 11 bases. V lost 6 bases and J lost 1; bases outside the gene matches: 7. Germline lookup yields CDR1 SGHTA and CDR2 FQGTGA. CDR3 length equals 16 residues. CDR3 in DNA: TGTGCCAGCAGGACCGGGACAGGGGGACCGAACACTGAAGCTTTCTTT. Protein product: CASRTGTGGPNTEAFF.

V gene TRBV28 combines with J gene TRBJ1-1; D ambiguous. Trimming removed 3 bases from V and 1 base from J, with 9 bases in between. The V gene's germline CDR1 is MDHEN and CDR2 SYDVKM. This CDR3 has 14 residues. CDR3 sequence: CASSLIFRNTEAFF. The CDR3 DNA reads as TGTGCCAGCAGTTTGATCTTCAGGAACACTGAAGCTTTCTTT.

The rearrangement joins TRBV27 to TRBJ2-3; 7 positions match TRBD2. The V gene end was trimmed by 1 base and the J gene end by 2 bases; junction bases not matched to a gene: 9. CDR1 MNHEY and CDR2 SMNVEV come from the germline V gene (reference sequence). The CDR3 is 17 residues long. The CDR3, as DNA: TGTGCCAGCAGTTTATATTGGGGTGCGGGGGACACAGATACGCAGTATTTT. Residues: CASSLYWGAGDTDTQYF.

The sample holds one count of this clone. The rearrangement links TRBV11-2 to TRBJ1-2, with TRBD1 matching 7 bases. This CDR3 comprises 13 residues. Germline CDR1 and CDR2: SGHAT and FQNNGV. The ends lost 5 bases at V and 5 bases at J; junction bases unmatched: 5. The CDR3 loop is CASSPGQAYGYTF. CDR3 DNA: TGTGCCAGCAGCCCCGGACAGGCGTATGGCTACACCTTC. The full variable domain, its missing parts supplied by reference TRBV11-2 and TRBJ1-2, is EAGVAQSPRYKIIEKRQSVAFWCNPISGHATLYWYQQILGQGPKLLIQFQNNGVVDDSQLPKDRFSAERLKGVDSTLKIQPAKLEDSAVYLCASSPGQAYGYTFGSGTRLTVV.

CDR3 DNA: TGTGCCAGCAGCCAAGATCTTGGGAGACTTCTGAACACCGGGGAGCTGTTTTTT. This gives the protein CASSQDLGRLLNTGELFF. The chain carries TRBV4-2 and TRBJ2-2; D is possibly TRBD2 (5 bases). Germline CDR1 LGHNA, CDR2 YNFKEQ. V lost 0 bases and J lost 1, with 15 bases in between. The CDR3 is 18 residues long.

This clone was recorded a few times. This sequence joins TRBV5-5 and TRBJ1-5; maybe TRBD1 (5 bases). This CDR3 is built from 15 residues. The germline V gene encodes CDR1 SGHKS and CDR2 YYEKEE (reference sequence). The V end was cut by 0 bases, the J end by 2 bases, with 9 bases between. DNA of the CDR3: TGTGCCAGCAGCTTGGGACAGTTGGGCAATCAGCCCCAGCATTTT. Translating gives CASSLGQLGNQPQHF. Looking up the rest from reference TRBV5-5 and TRBJ1-5 gives the full variable domain: DAGVTQSPTHLIKTRGQQVTLRCSPISGHKSVSWYQQVLGQGPQFIFQYYEKEERGRGNFPDRFSARQFPNYSSELNVNALLLGDSALYLCASSLGQLGNQPQHFGDGTRLSIL.

V usage is TRBV5-6 and J usage is TRBJ1-1, with D maybe TRBD1 (6 bases). The CDR3 totals 14 residues. The V gene's germline CDR1 is SGHDT and CDR2 YYEEEE. Deletions cut 5 bases from V and 4 bases from J, with 15 bases between. The CDR3 DNA follows: TGTGCCAGCAGTTCGCAGGGGATCCCCACTGAAGCTTTCTTT. It yields the protein CASSSQGIPTEAFF.

The chain has TRBV27 and TRBJ1-6, with 7 nucleotides matching TRBD1. CDR1 is MNHEY and CDR2 is SMNVEV in the germline V gene (reference sequence). The CDR3 spans 15 residues. The trim removed 5 bases at V and 4 bases at J, leaving 5 bases unmatched. The CDR3 DNA reads TGTGCCAGCAGTGTGAGGGGGCCTTATAATTCACCCCTCCACTTT. Protein product: CASSVRGPYNSPLHF.

The CDR3 reads CASSLRQESEAFF. CDR3 coding DNA: TGTGCCAGCAGCTTACGGCAGGAGAGTGAAGCTTTCTTT. V and J are TRBV7-9 and TRBJ1-1, with D unclear. Per germline, CDR1 SEHNR and CDR2 FQNEAQ (reference sequence). V lost 2 bases to trimming and J lost 7 bases, with 11 bases between them. The CDR3 contains 13 residues.

The chain carries TRBV7-6 and TRBJ2-3; 7 bases match TRBD1. The CDR3 totals 16 residues. Germline loops: CDR1 SGHVS, CDR2 FNYEAQ. The trim removed 2 bases at V and 4 bases at J, leaving 9 bases unmatched. The CDR3 protein is CASSLRPTGNPDTQYF. The CDR3 DNA sequence: TGTGCCAGCAGCTTACGGCCGACAGGGAACCCAGATACGCAGTATTTT.

V gene TRBV7-8 combines with J gene TRBJ1-4; possible D gene TRBD1, 6 bases. Trimming left V 2 bases short and J 8 bases short, with 21 bases between. Germline V gives CDR1 SGHVS, CDR2 FQNEAQ. CDR3 length: 17 residues. The CDR3 sequence: CASSLYVAGWGHEKLFF. CDR3 nucleotides: TGTGCCAGCAGCTTATACGTGGCGGGGTGGGGGCACGAAAAACTGTTTTTT. The full variable domain, rest sourced from reference TRBV7-8 and TRBJ1-4, is GAGVSQSPRYKVAKRGQDVALRCDPISGHVSLFWYQQALGQGPEFLTYFQNEAQLDKSGLPSDRFFAERPEGSVSTLKIQRTQQEDSAVYLCASSLYVAGWGHEKLFFGSGTQLSVL.

The chain carries TRBV5-5 and TRBJ1-3; possible D gene TRBD1, 5 bases. CDR1 is SGHKS, CDR2 YYEKEE, per germline (reference sequence). This CDR3 region has 15 residues. V shed 3 bases and J shed 0 bases, with 10 bases lying between them. In DNA, the CDR3 is TGTGCCAGCAGCTCCCCGACAGTCTCTGGAAACACCATATATTTT. Its translation is CASSSPTVSGNTIYF.

As to this clone: Other DNA variants within this sample encode the same CDR3. V usage is TRBV7-9 and J usage is TRBJ1-5, with a tentative D call TRBD1 (5 bases). V was clipped by 1 base and J by 1 base, with 8 bases between them. In germline, CDR1 is SEHNR, CDR2 FQNEAQ (reference sequence). This CDR3 contains 15 residues. The DNA of the CDR3 is TGTGCCAGCAGCTTAGTTGGGGGGAGCAATCAGCCCCAGCATTTT. Residues: CASSLVGGSNQPQHF.

The CDR3 nucleotides are TGTGCCAGCAGCTTAGGAGGTGGATCATTCGCCGGGGAGCTGTTTTTT. Its protein product is CASSLGGGSFAGELFF. The chain joins TRBV7-2 to TRBJ2-2; D gene unclear. Germline lookup yields CDR1 SGHTA and CDR2 FQGNSA. The length of the CDR3 is 16 residues. Deletions cut 1 base from V and 6 bases from J, with 15 bases between.

This clone was counted only a few times. This chain connects TRBV5-8 to TRBJ2-3, with TRBD2 matching 8 bases. The length of the CDR3 is 16 residues. The V segment lost 2 bases and the J segment 3 bases; nucleotides outside the gene matches: 8. Germline V gene data show CDR1 as SGHTS and CDR2 as YDEGEE. The chain's CDR3 is CASSFRAGGTTDTQYF. The CDR3 coding sequence is TGTGCCAGCAGCTTCCGGGCGGGGGGAACGACAGATACGCAGTATTTT.

As DNA, the CDR3 is TGTGCCAGCAGTGCCGACAGGGCGGGAGGCTACACCTTC. It encodes CASSADRAGGYTF. The V and J genes are TRBV6-6 and TRBJ1-2, with 7 bases identical to TRBD1. Germline CDR1 MNHNY, CDR2 SVGAGI (reference sequence). The CDR3 has 13 amino acids. V lost 5 bases and J lost 8; bases outside the gene matches: 8.

V usage is TRBV9 and J usage is TRBJ2-5; 7 nucleotides match TRBD1. The CDR3 consists of 15 residues. Germline CDR1 is SGDLS and CDR2 is YYNGEE. The J segment lost 5 bases and the V segment lost 5 bases, leaving 12 bases of the junction unmatched. The CDR3 bases are TGTGCCAGCAGTAGTCGGCAGGGGGAATGGGAGACCCAGTACTTC. Its protein product is CASSSRQGEWETQYF.

This clone appeared a single time. J is TRBJ2-7 and V is TRBV29-1; a possible D gene is TRBD1 (5 bases). The CDR3 totals 13 residues. Germline CDR1 is SQVTM and CDR2 is ANQGSEA. Trimming stripped 8 bases from V and 4 bases from J, with 18 bases between. The CDR3 is CSQWGRDRYEQYF. The CDR3 nucleotides are TGCAGCCAGTGGGGCAGGGATAGGTACGAGCAGTACTTC.

The chain links TRBV18 to TRBJ2-7; no clear D gene. The germline V and J ends were trimmed by 0 bases and 7 bases, with 10 bases remaining between them. Germline V gene sequence: CDR1 KGHSH, CDR2 LQKENI. The CDR3 consists of 13 residues. CDR3 loop: CASSPPNSPEQYF. The DNA of the CDR3 is TGTGCCAGCTCACCACCAAACAGTCCAGAGCAGTACTTC.

This rearrangement joins TRBV5-4 to TRBJ1-4; no reliable D call. CDR3 length: 14 residues. The germline gives CDR1 SGHNT, CDR2 YYREEE (reference sequence). V was trimmed by 4 bases and J by 0 bases, leaving 7 bases between them. The CDR3 here is CASSSTSTNEKLFF. For the CDR3, the DNA is TGTGCCAGCAGCAGTACGTCAACTAATGAAAAACTGTTTTTT.

This clone was seen more than once but under ten times. The V gene is TRBV19, the J gene TRBJ1-6; D gene uncertain. Per the germline V gene, CDR1 is LNHDA and CDR2 is SQIVND (reference sequence). This CDR3 is built from 15 residues. Trimming removed 1 base at V and 0 bases at J, with 4 bases between. CDR3 nucleotides: TGTGCCAGTAGTATAGCGAGCTCCTATAATTCACCCCTCCACTTT. Translating gives CASSIASSYNSPLHF.

The rearrangement uses TRBV21-1 and TRBJ2-5; the table's TRBD1 call for D was not verified on the DNA. TRBV21-1 is flagged as a pseudogene. This CDR3 is built from 15 residues. CDR3 sequence reads: CASSKASGVQETQYF. Written as DNA, the CDR3 is TGTGCCAGCAGCAAAGCCTCAGGGGTCCAAGAGACCCAGTACTTC.